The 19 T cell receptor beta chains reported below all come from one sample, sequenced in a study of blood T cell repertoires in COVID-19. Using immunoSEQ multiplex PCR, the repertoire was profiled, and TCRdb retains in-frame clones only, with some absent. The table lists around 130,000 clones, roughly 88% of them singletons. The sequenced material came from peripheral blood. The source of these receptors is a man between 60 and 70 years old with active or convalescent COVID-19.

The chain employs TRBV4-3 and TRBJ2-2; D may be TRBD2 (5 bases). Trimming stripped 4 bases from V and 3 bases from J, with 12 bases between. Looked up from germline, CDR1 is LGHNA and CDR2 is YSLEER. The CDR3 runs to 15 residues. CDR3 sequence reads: CASSLRTAHTGELFF. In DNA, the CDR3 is TGCGCCAGCAGCCTTCGGACTGCTCACACCGGGGAGCTGTTTTTT.

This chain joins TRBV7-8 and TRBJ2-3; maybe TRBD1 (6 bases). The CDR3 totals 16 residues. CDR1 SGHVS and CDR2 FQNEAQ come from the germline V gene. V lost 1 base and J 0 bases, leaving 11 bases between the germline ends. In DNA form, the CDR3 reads TGTGCCAGCAGCTTAGGGGACACGTATAGCACAGATACGCAGTATTTT. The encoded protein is CASSLGDTYSTDTQYF.

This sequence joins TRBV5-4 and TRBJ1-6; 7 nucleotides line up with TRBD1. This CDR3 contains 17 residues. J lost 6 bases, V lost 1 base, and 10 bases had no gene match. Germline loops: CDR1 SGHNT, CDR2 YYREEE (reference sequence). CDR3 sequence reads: CASSLPRQGSTNSPLHF. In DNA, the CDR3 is TGTGCCAGCAGCTTGCCCCGACAGGGTTCGACTAATTCACCCCTCCACTTT.

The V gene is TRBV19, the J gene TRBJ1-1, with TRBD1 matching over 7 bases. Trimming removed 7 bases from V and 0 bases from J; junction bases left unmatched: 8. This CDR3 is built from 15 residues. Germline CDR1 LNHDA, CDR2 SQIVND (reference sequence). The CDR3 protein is CASTPGQIMNTEAFF. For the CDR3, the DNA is TGTGCCAGTACCCCGGGACAGATCATGAACACTGAAGCTTTCTTT.

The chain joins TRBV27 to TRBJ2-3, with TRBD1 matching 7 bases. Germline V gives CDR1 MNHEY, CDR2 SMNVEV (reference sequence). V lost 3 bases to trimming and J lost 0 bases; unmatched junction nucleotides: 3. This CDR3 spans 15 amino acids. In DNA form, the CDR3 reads TGTGCCAGCAGTTTCTACAGGGGTAGCACAGATACGCAGTATTTT. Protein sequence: CASSFYRGSTDTQYF.

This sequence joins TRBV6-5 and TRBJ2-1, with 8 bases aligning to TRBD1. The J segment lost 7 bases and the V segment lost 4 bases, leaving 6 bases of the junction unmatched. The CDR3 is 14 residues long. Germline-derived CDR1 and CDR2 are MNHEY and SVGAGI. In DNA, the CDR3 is TGTGCCAGCAGTTCTCCGGGACAGGATAATGAGCAGTTCTTC. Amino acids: CASSSPGQDNEQFF.

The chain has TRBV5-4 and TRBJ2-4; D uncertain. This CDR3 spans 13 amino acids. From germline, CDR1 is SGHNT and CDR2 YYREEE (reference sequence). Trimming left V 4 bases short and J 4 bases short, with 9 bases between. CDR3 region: CASSKYKKNIQYF. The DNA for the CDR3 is TGTGCCAGCAGCAAATACAAGAAAAACATTCAGTACTTC.

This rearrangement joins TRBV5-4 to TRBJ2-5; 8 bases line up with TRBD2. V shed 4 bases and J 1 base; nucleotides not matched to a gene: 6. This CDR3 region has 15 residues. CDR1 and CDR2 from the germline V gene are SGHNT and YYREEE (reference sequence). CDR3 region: CASSTQAGGQETQYF. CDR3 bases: TGTGCCAGCAGCACACAGGCGGGAGGCCAAGAGACCCAGTACTTC.

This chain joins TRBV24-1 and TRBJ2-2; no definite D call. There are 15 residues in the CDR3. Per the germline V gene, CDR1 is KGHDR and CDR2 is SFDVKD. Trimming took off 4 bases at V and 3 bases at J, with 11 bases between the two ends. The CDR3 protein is CATSDRFTYTGELFF. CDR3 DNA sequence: TGTGCCACCAGTGACAGATTCACGTACACCGGGGAGCTGTTTTTT.

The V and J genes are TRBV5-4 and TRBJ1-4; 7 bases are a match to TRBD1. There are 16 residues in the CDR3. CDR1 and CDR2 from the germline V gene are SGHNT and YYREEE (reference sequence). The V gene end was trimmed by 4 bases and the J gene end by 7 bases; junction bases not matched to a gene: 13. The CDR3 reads CASSRRDSPGSEKLFF. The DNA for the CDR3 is TGTGCCAGCAGCCGCCGGGACAGCCCCGGGAGTGAAAAACTGTTTTTT.

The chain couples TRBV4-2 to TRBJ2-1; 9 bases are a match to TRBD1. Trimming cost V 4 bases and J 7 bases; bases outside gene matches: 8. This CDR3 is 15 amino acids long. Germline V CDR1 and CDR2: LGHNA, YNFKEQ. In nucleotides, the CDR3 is TGTGCCAGCAGCCCACAGGGGGCGCAAGGGAATGAGCAGTTCTTC. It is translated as CASSPQGAQGNEQFF.

The CDR3 reads CASTSGQPGADTQYF. The CDR3 DNA reads as TGTGCCAGTACCTCGGGGCAACCGGGGGCAGATACGCAGTATTTT. The chain joins TRBV19 to TRBJ2-3; the D gene is possibly TRBD2 (6 bases). The CDR3 spans 15 residues. The V end was cut by 7 bases, the J end by 4 bases, with 18 bases between. Looked up from germline, CDR1 is LNHDA and CDR2 is SQIVND (reference sequence). Complete variable domain (other parts from reference TRBV19 and TRBJ2-3): DGGITQSPKYLFRKEGQNVTLSCEQNLNHDAMYWYRQDPGQGLRLIYYSQIVNDFQKGDIAEGYSVSREKKESFPLTVTSAQKNPTAFYLCASTSGQPGADTQYFGPGTRLTVL.

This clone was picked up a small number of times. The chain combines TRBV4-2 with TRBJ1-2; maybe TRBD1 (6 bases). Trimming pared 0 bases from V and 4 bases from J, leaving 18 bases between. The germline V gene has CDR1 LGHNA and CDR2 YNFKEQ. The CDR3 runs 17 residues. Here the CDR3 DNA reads TGTGCCAGCAGCCAAGATTCGAGGGGACACAGCCTCTATGGCTACACCTTC. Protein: CASSQDSRGHSLYGYTF.

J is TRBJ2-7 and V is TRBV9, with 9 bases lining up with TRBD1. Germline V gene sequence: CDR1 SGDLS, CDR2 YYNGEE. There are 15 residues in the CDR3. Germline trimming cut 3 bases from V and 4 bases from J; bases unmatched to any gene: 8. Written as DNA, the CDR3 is TGTGCCAGCAGCGATGGAATGGGACAGGGTTACGAGCAGTACTTC. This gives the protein CASSDGMGQGYEQYF.

This chain's CDR3 is CASSYLGGRWTEAFF. In DNA, the CDR3 is TGTGCCAGCAGTTACCTCGGTGGGAGGTGGACTGAAGCTTTCTTT. This chain links TRBV6-5 with TRBJ1-1; no reliable D call. V lost 2 bases and J 5 bases, leaving 15 bases between the germline ends. The length of the CDR3 is 15 residues. Germline V gene sequence: CDR1 MNHEY, CDR2 SVGAGI.

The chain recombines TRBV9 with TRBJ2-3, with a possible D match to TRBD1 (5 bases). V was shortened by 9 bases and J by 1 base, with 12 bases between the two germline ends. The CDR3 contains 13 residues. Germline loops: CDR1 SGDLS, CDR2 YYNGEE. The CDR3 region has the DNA TGTGCCATTAGGGGTGGCTGCACAGATACGCAGTATTTT. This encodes CAIRGGCTDTQYF.

This CDR3 reads CASSLGQVNEQYF. DNA for the CDR3: TGTGCCAGCAGCCTGGGACAGGTGAACGAGCAGTACTTC. The chain uses TRBV6-2 or TRBV6-3 and TRBJ2-7, with 8 bases lining up with TRBD1. Per germline, CDR1 MNHEY and CDR2 SVGEGT. CDR3 length: 13 residues. Trimming cost V 6 bases and J 5 bases; bases outside gene matches: 6.

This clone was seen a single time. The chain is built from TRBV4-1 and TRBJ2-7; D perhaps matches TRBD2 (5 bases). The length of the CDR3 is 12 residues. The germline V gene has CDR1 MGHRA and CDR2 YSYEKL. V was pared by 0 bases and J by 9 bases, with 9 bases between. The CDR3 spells CASSQDQRRQYF. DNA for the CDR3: TGCGCCAGCAGCCAAGATCAGCGGAGGCAGTACTTC.

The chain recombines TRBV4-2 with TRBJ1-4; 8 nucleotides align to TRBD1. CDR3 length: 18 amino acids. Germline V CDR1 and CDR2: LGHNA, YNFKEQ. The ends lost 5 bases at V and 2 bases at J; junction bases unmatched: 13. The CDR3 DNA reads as TGTGCCAGCAGCTTAAGACTGGCAGGGGGCGTCACTAATGAAAAACTGTTTTTT. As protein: CASSLRLAGGVTNEKLFF.